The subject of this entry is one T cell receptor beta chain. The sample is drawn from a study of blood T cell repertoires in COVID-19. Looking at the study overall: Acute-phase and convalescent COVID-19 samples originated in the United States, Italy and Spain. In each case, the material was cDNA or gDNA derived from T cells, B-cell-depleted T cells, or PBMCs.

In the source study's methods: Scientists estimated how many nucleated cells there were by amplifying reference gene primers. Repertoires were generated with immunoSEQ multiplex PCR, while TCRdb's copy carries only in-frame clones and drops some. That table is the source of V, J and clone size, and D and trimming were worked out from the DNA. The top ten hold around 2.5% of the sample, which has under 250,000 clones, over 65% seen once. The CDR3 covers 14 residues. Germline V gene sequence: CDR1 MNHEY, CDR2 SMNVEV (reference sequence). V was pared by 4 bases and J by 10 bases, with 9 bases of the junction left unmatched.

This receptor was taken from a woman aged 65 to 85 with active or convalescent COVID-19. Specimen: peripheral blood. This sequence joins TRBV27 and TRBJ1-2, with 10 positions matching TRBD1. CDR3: CASSSPDRGHVYTF. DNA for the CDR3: TGTGCCAGCAGTTCTCCCGACAGGGGGCACGTCTACACCTTC.